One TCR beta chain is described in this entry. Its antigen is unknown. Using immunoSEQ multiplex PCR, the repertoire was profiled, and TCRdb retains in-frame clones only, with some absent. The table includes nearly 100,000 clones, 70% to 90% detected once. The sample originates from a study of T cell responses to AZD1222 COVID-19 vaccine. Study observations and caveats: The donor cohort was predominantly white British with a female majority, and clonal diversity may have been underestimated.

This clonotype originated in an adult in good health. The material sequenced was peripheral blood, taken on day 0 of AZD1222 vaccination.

The CDR3 bases are TGTGCCAGCAGTTTAGGGGGGTCGGGCACTGAAGCTTTCTTT. Protein: CASSLGGSGTEAFF. V is TRBV6-2 or TRBV6-3 and J is TRBJ1-1; weak D call: TRBD1 (6 bases). The V and J ends lost 4 bases and 4 bases respectively, with 13 bases between them. The germline CDR1 and CDR2 sequences are MNHEY and SVGEGT. The CDR3 length is 14 residues.